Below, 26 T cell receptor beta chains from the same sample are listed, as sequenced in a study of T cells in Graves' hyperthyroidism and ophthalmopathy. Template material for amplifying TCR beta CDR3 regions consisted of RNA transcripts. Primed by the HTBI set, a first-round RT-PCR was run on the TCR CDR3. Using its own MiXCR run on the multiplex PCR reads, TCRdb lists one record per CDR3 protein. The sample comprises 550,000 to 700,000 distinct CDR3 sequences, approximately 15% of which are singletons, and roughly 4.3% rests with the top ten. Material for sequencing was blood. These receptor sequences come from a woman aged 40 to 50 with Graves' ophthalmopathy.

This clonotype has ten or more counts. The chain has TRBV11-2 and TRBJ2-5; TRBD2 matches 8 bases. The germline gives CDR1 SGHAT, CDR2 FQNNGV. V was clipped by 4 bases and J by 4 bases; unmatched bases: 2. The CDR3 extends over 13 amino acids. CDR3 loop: CASSSGLAETQYF. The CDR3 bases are TGTGCCAGCAGCTCCGGACTAGCAGAGACCCAGTACTTC.

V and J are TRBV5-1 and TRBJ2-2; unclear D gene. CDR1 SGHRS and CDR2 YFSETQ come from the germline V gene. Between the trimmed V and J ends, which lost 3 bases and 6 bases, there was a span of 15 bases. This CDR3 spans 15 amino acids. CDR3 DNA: TGCGCCAGCAGCTCTGAACCCGAATCGGCCGGGGAGCTGTTTTTT. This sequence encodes CASSSEPESAGELFF.

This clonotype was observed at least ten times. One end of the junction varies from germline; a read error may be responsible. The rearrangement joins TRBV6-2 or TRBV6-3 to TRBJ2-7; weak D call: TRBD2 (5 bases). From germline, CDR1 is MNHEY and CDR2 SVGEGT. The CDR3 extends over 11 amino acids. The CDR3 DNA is TGTGCCAGCAGTTACTGGGGAGAGCGGTACTTC. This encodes CASSYWGERYF.

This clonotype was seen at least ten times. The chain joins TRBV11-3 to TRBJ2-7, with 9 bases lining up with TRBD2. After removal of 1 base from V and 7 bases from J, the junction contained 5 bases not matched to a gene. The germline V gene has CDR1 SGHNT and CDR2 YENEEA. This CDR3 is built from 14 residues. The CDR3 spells CASSLVSLAGEQYF. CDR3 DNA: TGTGCCAGCAGCTTAGTATCACTAGCGGGTGAGCAGTACTTC.

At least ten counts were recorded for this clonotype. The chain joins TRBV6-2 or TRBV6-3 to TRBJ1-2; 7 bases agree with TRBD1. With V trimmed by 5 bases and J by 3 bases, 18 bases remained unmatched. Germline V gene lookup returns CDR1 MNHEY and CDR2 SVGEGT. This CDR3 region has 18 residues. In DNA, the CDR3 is TGTGCCAGCAGTCGGCAAAGGGACAGAAAAATTGGTGACTATGGCTACACCTTC. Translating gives CASSRQRDRKIGDYGYTF.

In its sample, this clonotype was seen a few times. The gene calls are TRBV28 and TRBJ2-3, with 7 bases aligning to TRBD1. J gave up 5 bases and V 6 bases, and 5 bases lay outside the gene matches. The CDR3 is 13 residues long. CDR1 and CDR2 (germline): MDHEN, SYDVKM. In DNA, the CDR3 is TGTGCCAGCAGAGGGGACAGTCGAGATACGCAGTATTTT. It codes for CASRGDSRDTQYF.

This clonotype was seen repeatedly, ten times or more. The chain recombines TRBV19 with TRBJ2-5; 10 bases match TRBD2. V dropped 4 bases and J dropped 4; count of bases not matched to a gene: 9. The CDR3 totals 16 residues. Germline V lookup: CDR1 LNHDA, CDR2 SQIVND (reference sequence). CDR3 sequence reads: CASSTSSGSLLETQYF. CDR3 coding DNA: TGTGCCAGTAGTACCTCTAGCGGGAGCTTGTTAGAGACCCAGTACTTC.

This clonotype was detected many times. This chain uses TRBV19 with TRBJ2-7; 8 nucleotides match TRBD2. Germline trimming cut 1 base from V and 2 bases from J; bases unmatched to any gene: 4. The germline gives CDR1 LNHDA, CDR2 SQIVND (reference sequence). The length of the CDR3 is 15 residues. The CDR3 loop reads CASSIGLAGAYEQYF. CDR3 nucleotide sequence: TGTGCCAGTAGTATAGGTCTAGCGGGCGCCTACGAGCAGTACTTC.

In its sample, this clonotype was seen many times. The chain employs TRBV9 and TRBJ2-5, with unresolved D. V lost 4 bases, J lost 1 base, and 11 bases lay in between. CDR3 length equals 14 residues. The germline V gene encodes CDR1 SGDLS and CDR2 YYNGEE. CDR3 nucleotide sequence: TGTGCCAGCAGCCCTCGAGAGAGCCAAGAGACCCAGTACTTC. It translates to CASSPRESQETQYF.

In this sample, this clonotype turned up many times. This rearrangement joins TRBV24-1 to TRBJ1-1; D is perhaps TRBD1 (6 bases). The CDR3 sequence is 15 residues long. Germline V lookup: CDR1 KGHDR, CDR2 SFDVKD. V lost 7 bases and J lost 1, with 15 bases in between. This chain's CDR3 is CATRAGTTGNTEAFF. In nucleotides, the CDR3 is TGTGCCACCAGGGCCGGAACGACAGGGAACACTGAAGCTTTCTTT.

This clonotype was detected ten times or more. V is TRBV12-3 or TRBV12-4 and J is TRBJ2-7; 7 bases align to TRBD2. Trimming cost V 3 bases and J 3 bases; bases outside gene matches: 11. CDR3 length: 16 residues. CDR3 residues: CASSFLLGGRGYEQYF. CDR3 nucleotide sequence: TGTGCCAGCAGTTTCCTCTTGGGGGGGAGGGGCTACGAGCAGTACTTC.

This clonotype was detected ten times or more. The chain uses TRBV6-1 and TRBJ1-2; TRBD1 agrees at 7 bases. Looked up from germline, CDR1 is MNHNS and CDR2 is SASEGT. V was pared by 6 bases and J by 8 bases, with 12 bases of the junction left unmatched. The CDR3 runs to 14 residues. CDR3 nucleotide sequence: TGTGCCAGCAGAAAGGGGGCAATGTTAGGAGGCTACACCTTC. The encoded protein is CASRKGAMLGGYTF.

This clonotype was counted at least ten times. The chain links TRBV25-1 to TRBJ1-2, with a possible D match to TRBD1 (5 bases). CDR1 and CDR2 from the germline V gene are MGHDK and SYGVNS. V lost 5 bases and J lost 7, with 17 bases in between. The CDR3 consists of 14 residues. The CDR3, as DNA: TGTGCCAGCAGTTTCGACAGCTTAGATGGTGGCTACACCTTC. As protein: CASSFDSLDGGYTF.

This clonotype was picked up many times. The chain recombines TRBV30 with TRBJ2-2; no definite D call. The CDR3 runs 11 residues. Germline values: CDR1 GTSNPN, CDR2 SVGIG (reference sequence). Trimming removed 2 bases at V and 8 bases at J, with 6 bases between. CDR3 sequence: CAWSNLGELFF. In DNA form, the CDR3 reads TGTGCCTGGAGTAATTTGGGGGAGCTGTTTTTT. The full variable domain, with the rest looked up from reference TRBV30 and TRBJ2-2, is SQTIHQWPATLVQPVGSPLSLECTVEGTSNPNLYWYRQAAGRGLQLLFYSVGIGQISSEVPQNLSASRPQDRQFILSSKKLLLSDSGFYLCAWSNLGELFFGEGSRLTVL.

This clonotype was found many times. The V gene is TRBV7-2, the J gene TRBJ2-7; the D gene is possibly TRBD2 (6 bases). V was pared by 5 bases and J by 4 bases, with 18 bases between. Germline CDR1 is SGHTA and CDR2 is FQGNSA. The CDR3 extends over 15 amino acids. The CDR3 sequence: CASSIGGGVGYEQYF. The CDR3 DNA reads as TGTGCCAGCAGCATAGGAGGAGGGGTTGGATACGAGCAGTACTTC.

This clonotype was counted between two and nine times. The DNA for the CDR3 is TGTGCCAGCAACACACGGGACAGGGGGAACACTCAAGCGGGAGTAGCCTACGAGCAGTACTTC. Translation: CASNTRDRGNTQAGVAYEQYF. This sequence joins TRBV28 and TRBJ2-7, with 11 bases that match TRBD1. V lost 7 bases to trimming and J lost 2 bases; unmatched junction nucleotides: 25. The CDR3 runs 21 residues. CDR1 is MDHEN, CDR2 SYDVKM, per germline.

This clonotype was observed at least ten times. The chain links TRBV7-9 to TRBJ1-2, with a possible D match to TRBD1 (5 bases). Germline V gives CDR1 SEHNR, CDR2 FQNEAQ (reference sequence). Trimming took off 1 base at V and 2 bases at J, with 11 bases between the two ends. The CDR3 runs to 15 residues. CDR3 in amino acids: CASSLVGARNYGYTF. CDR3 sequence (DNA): TGTGCCAGCAGCTTAGTAGGGGCCAGGAACTATGGCTACACCTTC.

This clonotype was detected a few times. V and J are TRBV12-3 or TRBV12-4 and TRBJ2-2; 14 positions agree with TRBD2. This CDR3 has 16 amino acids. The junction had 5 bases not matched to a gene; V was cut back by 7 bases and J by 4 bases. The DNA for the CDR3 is TGTGCCAGCACCCCGGGACTAGCGGGAGTCACCGGGGAGCTGTTTTTT. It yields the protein CASTPGLAGVTGELFF.

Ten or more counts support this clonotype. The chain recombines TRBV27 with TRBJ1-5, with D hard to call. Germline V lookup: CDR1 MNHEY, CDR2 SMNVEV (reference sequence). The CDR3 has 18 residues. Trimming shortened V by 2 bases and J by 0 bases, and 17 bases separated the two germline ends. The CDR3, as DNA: TGTGCCAGCAGTTTAAGTTGGAGGCGTGGTTCTAGCAATCAGCCCCAGCATTTT. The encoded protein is CASSLSWRRGSSNQPQHF.

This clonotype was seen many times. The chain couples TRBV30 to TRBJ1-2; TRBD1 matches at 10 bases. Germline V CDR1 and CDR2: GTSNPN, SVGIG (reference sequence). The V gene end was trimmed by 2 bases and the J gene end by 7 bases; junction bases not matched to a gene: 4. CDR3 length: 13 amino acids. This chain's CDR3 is CAWSWTGGFGYTF. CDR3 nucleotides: TGTGCCTGGAGTTGGACAGGGGGTTTTGGCTACACCTTC. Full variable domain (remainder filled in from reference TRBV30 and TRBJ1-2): SQTIHQWPATLVQPVGSPLSLECTVEGTSNPNLYWYRQAAGRGLQLLFYSVGIGQISSEVPQNLSASRPQDRQFILSSKKLLLSDSGFYLCAWSWTGGFGYTFGSGTRLTVV.

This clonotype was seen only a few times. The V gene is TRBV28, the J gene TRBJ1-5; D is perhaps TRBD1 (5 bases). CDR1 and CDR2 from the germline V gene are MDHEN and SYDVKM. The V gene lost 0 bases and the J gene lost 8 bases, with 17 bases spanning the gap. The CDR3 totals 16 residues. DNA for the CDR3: TGTGCCAGCAGTTTATGCCCCATAGAGACAGTAGAGCCCCAGCATTTT. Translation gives CASSLCPIETVEPQHF.

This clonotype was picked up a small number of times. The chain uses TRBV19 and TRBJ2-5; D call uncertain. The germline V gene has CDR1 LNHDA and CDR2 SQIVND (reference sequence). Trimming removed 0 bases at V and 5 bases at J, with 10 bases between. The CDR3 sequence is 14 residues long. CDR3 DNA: TGTGCCAGTAGTATAGAGGCCGGGTGGGAGACCCAGTACTTC. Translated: CASSIEAGWETQYF.

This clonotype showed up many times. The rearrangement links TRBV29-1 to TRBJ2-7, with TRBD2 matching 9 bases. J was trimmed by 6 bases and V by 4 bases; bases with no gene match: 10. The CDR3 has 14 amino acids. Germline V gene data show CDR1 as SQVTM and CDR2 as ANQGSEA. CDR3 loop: CSVVAGGPWGEQYF. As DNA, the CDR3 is TGCAGCGTTGTTGCGGGAGGGCCATGGGGCGAGCAGTACTTC.

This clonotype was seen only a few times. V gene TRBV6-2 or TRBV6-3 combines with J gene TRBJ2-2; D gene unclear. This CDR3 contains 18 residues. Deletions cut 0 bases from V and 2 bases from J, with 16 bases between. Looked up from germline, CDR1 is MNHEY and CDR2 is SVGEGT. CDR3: CASSYSISAKPNTGELFF. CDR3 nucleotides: TGTGCCAGCAGTTACTCGATTTCGGCCAAACCCAACACCGGGGAGCTGTTTTTT.

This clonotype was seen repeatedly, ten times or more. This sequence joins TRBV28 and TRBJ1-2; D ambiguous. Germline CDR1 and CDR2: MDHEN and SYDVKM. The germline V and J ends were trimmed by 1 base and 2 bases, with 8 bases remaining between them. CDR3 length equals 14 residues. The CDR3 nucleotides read TGTGCCAGCAGTTTATTCGCCCAGAACTATGGCTACACCTTC. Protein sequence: CASSLFAQNYGYTF.

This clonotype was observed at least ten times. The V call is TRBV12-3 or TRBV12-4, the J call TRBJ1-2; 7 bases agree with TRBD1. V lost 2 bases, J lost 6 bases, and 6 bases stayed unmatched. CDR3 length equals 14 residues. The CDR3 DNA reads TGTGCCAGCAGTTTACCGGGACAGACGGATGGCTACACCTTC. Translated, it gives CASSLPGQTDGYTF.